The entry below describes one TCR beta chain. The germline V gene encodes CDR1 MGHRA and CDR2 YSYEKL. Trimming shortened V by 4 bases and J by 3 bases, and 18 bases separated the two germline ends. The CDR3 extends over 16 amino acids. These data come from a study of blood T cell repertoires in COVID-19. TCRdb keeps only in-frame clones here, not all; method: immunoSEQ multiplex PCR. The table records more than 200,000 clones, roughly 80% of them present only once. This sequence joins TRBV4-1 and TRBJ2-5, with D perhaps matching TRBD2 (6 bases). The sequence was obtained from an elderly woman with active or convalescent COVID-19. The specimen was peripheral blood. CDR3 coding DNA: TGCGCCAGCAGCCGGAGGGCGGACAACACCAAAGAGACCCAGTACTTC. Translated, it gives CASSRRADNTKETQYF.